There are many counts of the clone carrying this T cell receptor (beta chain). This sample was taken from a study of low-dose radiotherapy and immunotherapy resistance in tumors. cDNA synthesis used a TRAV/TRBV-specific primer set for both chains. The authors amplified TCRs for around 20 PCR cycles with a constant-region primer and a V-primer adapter. The mRNA which had been isolated was amplified by in vitro transcription. TCRdb itself ran the reads through MiXCR, one entry per CDR3 protein. This sample carries roughly 100,000 distinct CDR3 sequences, around 20% of them seen once, and the ten largest clones take about 13%. The CDR3 has 15 residues. Germline-derived CDR1 and CDR2 are SNHLY and FYNNEI. The trim removed 8 bases at V and 2 bases at J, leaving 6 bases unmatched. Documented time point: after trial treatment. Indicated treatment: LDRT plus nivolumab, ipilimumab, low-dose cyclophosphamide and aspirin (RACIN trial).

The TCR sequence derives from a female donor with ovarian cancer. The source was PBMCs, collected after low-dose radiotherapy plus immunotherapy. J is TRBJ1-3 and V is TRBV2; 10 bases line up with TRBD1. CDR3 loop: CASPADRGTGNTIYF. The CDR3 nucleotides are TGTGCCAGCCCGGCGGACAGGGGGACTGGAAACACCATATATTTT.